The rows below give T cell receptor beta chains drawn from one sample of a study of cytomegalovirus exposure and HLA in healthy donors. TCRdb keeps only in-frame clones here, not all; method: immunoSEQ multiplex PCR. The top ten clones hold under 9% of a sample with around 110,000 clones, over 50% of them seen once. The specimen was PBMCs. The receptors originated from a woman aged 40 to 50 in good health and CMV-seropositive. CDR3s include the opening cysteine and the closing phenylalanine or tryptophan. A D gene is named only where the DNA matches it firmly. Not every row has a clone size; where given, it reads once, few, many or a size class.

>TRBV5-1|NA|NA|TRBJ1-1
TGCGCCAGCAGCTCGACAGTGAACACTGAAGCTTTCTTT
CASSSTVNTEAFF
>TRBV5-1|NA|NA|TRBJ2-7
TGCGCCAGCAGCTCTCGGCCGGGATCTAGTCGGGAGGAGCAGTACTTC
CASSSRPGSSREEQYF
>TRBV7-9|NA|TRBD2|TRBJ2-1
TGTGCCAGCAGCGCACTAGCGGGCTCCTACAATGAGCAGTTCTTC
CASSALAGSYNEQFF
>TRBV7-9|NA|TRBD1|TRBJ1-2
TGTGCCAGCAGCTCCTCCGGACAGGACCTCCGGGGCTACCCCTTC
CASSSSGQDLRGYPF
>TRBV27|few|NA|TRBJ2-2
TGTGCCAGCAGTTTATCCCCCTTTTGGCTTTTGAACACCGGGGAGCTGTTTTTT
CASSLSPFWLLNTGELFF
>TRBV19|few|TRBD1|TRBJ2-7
TGTGCCAGTAGAGCCGGGACAGGGACTAACTCAGAGCAGTACTTC
CASRAGTGTNSEQYF
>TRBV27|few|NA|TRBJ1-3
TGTGCCAGCAGTCTCGACAGGCCCCCTGGAAACACCATATATTTT
CASSLDRPPGNTIYF
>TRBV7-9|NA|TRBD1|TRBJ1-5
TGTGCCAGCAGCCCACAGGGGGGAAATCAGCCCCAGCATTTT
CASSPQGGNQPQHF
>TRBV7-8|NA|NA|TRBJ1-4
TGTGCCAGCAGCCCCGAAAAAGGAGGGGAAAAACTGTTTTTT
CASSPEKGGEKLFF
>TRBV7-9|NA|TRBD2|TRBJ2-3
TGTGCCAGCAGCGCGGGGGTGGGGGGCACAGATACGCAGTATTTT
CASSAGVGGTDTQYF
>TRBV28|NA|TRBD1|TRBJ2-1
TGTGCCAGCAGTTCACCGACAGGGTTCGATGAGCAGTTCTTC
CASSSPTGFDEQFF
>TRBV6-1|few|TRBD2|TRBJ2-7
TGTGCCAGCAGTGAATTAGGGACTAGCGGGCCCTACGAGCAGTACTTC
CASSELGTSGPYEQYF
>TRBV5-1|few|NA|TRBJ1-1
TGCGCCAGCAGCTTGGGTGGCGGAAACACTGAAGCTTTCTTT
CASSLGGGNTEAFF
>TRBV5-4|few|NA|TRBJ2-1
TGTGCCAGCAGGCCCCAGGGGGGCACCTACAATGAGCAGTTCTTC
CASRPQGGTYNEQFF
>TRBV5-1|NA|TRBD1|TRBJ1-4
TGCGCCAGCAGCCAACGACCCGCTGCGGTGGGCGGGACAGGGGAAAAACTGTTTTTT
CASSQRPAAVGGTGEKLFF
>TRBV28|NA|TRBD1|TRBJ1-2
TGTGCCAGCAACACACAGGGGGGGAATGTTGGCTACACCTTC
CASNTQGGNVGYTF
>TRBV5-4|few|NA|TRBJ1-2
TGTGCCAGCAGCTTTGGAGCAACCTATGGCTACACCTTC
CASSFGATYGYTF
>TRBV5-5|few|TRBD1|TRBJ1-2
TGTGCCAGCAGCTTTACCGGGACAGCCTATGGCTACACCTTC
CASSFTGTAYGYTF
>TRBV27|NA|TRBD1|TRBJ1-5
TGTGCCAGCAGTCCAACAAGGACAGGGAACCATCAGCCCCAGCATTTT
CASSPTRTGNHQPQHF
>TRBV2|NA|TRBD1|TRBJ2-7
TGTGCCATCAACGACAGGGGGACCCTCCCCGAGCAGTACTTC
CAINDRGTLPEQYF
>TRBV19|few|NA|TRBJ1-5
TGTGCCAGTATTCCCGAACAGTTAAATCAGCCCCAGCATTTT
CASIPEQLNQPQHF
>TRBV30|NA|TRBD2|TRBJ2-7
TGTGCCTCACCAAGGGAGGGTAGTTTTGGCGAGCAGTACTTC
CASPREGSFGEQYF